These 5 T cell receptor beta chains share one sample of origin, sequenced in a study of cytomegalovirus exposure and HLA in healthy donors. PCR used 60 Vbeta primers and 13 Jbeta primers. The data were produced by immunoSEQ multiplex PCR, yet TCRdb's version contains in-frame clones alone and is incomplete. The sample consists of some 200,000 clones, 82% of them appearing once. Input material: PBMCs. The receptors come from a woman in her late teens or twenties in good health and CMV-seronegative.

CDR3 sequence: CASSYSTGFLTDTQYF. In nucleotides, the CDR3 is TGTGCCAGCAGTTACTCGACAGGGTTCCTCACAGATACGCAGTATTTT. J is TRBJ2-3 and V is TRBV6-5, with 7 bases that match TRBD1. Germline CDR1 is MNHEY and CDR2 is SVGAGI. The V and J ends lost 0 bases and 2 bases, in that order; junction bases with no gene match: 5. There are 16 residues in the CDR3.

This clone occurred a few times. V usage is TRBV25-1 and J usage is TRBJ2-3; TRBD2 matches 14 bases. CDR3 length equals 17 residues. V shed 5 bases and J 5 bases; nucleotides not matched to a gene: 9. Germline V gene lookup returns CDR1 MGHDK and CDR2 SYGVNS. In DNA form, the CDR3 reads TGTGCCAGCAGTCCCCCTCCGGGACTAGCGGGAGTAGATACGCAGTATTTT. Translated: CASSPPPGLAGVDTQYF.

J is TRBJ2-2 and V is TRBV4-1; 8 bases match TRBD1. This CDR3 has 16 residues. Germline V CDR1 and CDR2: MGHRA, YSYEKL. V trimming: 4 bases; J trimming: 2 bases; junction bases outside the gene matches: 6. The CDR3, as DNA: TGCGCCAGCAGCCTGCCGACAGGGGTAAACACCGGGGAGCTGTTTTTT. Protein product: CASSLPTGVNTGELFF.

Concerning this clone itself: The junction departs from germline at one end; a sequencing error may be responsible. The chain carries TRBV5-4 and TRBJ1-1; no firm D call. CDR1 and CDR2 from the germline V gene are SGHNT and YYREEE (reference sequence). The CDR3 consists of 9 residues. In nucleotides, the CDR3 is TGTGCCAGCAGCTGGGAGGGCGGGTTT. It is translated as CASSWEGGF.

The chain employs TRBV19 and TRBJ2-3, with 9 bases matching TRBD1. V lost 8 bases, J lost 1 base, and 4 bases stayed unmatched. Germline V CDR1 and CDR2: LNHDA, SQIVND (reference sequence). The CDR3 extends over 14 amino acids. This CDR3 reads CASAGDRGTDTQYF. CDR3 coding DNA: TGTGCCAGTGCGGGGGACAGGGGCACAGATACGCAGTATTTT.